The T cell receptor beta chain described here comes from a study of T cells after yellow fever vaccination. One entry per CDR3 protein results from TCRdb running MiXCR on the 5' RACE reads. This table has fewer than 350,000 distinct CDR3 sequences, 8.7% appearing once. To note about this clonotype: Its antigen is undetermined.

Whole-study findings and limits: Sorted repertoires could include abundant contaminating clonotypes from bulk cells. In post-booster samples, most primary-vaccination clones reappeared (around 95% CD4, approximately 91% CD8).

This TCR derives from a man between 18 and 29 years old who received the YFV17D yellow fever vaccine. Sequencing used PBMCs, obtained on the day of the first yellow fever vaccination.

CDR3 coding DNA: TGTGCCAGCAGCTTAGGCTCGCCGGCAGGCTCCTACGAGCAGTACTTC. Its translation: CASSLGSPAGSYEQYF. The V and J genes are TRBV13 and TRBJ2-7, with D hard to call. Trimming left V 0 bases short and J 0 bases short, with 12 bases between. This CDR3 is 16 amino acids long. The germline V gene encodes CDR1 PRHDT and CDR2 FYEKMQ (reference sequence). Filled out from reference TRBV13 and TRBJ2-7, the complete variable domain reads AAGVIQSPRHLIKEKRETATLKCYPIPRHDTVYWYQQGPGQDPQFLISFYEKMQSDKGSIPDRFSAQQFSDYHSELNMSSLELGDSALYFCASSLGSPAGSYEQYFGPGTRLTVT.